This T cell receptor beta chain is from a study of T-cell memory formation after mild COVID-19. Study as a whole: TCR clusters showed largely donor specificity. Notes on the study in general: The SARS-CoV-2 specificity of second-wave clones reaching peak at day 37 remained unverified.

With regard to this clonotype: The target antigen is unknown.

TCRdb re-called the 5' RACE reads through MiXCR, storing one row per CDR3 protein. Among 150,000 to 200,000 distinct CDR3 sequences listed, approximately 14% were seen once. The sample consisted of PBMCs or a T cell subset sorted from them (not recorded which). This receptor was obtained from an adult woman who had mild COVID-19 (a few samples of this study predate the infection). Cell type and time point are not known.

CDR3 in amino acids: CASSEDSGRDTEAFF. The CDR3, as DNA: TGTGCCAGCAGTGAGGATTCAGGGAGGGACACTGAAGCTTTCTTT. The V call is TRBV2, the J call TRBJ1-1, with a possible D match to TRBD1 (5 bases). This CDR3 region has 15 residues. Trimming left V 3 bases short and J 3 bases short, with 14 bases between. Germline V CDR1 and CDR2: SNHLY, FYNNEI.